The sequence of this TCR beta chain was determined in a study of CD8 T cell repertoires and HIV-1 epitope variants. At the level of the study: T cells were stimulated with Twenty-five Gag and Nef peptides separately. IL-2, IL-7 and IL-15 were added on days 3 and 7 of approximately 11-day cultures. Whole-study results and caveats: Of under ten antigen-specific beta clonotypes, more than 5 appeared to cross-react with escape variants.

This table comes from immunoSEQ multiplex PCR, and its TCRdb copy is limited to in-frame clones, with some not included. The sample shows about 7,100 clones, 60% to 70% of them seen only once. On this clone itself: Its antigen remains unknown.

The length of the CDR3 is 14 residues. The germline CDR1 and CDR2 sequences are MDHEN and SYDVKM. Trimming removed 8 bases at V and 2 bases at J, with 16 bases between. This TCR came from a male donor with HIV. This chain links TRBV28 with TRBJ2-7; D gene uncertain. Sequenced: cultured CD8+ T cells derived from PBMCs. The CDR3 loop reads CASRVEYSAYEQYF. The CDR3 coding sequence is TGTGCCAGCCGGGTCGAGTACTCGGCCTACGAGCAGTACTTC.